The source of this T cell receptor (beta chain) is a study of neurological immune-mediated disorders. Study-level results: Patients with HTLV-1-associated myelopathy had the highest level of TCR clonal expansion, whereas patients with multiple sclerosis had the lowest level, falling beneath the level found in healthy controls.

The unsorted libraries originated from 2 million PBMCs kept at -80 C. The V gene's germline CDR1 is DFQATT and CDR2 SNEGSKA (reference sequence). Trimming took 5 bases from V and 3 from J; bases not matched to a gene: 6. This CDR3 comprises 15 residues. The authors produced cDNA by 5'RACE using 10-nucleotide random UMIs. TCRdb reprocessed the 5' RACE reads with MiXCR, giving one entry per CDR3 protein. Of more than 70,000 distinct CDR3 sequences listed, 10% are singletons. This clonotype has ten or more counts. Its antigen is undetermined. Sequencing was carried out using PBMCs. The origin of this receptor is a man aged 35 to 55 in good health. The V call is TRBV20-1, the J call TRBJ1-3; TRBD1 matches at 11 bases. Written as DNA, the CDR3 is TGCAGTGCTCCCTGGACAGGGGGCAGTGGAAACACCATATATTTT. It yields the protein CSAPWTGGSGNTIYF.